This record covers a single T cell receptor (beta chain). Its target is not known. Germline V CDR1 and CDR2: SGHRS, YFSETQ. Trimming cost V 0 bases and J 6 bases; bases outside gene matches: 7. The CDR3 is 15 residues long. This sample is part of a study of cytomegalovirus exposure and HLA in healthy donors. General study points: A later analysis reportedly identified an Asian-associated ancestry cluster as carrying fewer N-insertions than the 666-donor mean.

The PCR contained 60 Vbeta and 13 Jbeta primers. The table came from immunoSEQ multiplex PCR; TCRdb's copy has only in-frame clones and leaves some out. Found here are more than 100,000 clones, 70% to 90% of them singletons; the top ten hold more than 1.5%. The material sequenced was PBMCs. The receptor was isolated from a man aged 35-49 years in good health and CMV-seronegative. The gene calls are TRBV5-1 and TRBJ1-1, with 8 bases matching TRBD1. The CDR3 loop reads CASSLADRGSSEAFF. For the CDR3, the DNA is TGCGCCAGCAGCTTGGCCGACAGGGGTTCGTCTGAAGCTTTCTTT.